The T cell receptor beta chain described here comes from a study of response to subunit inactivated influenza vaccine. General study results and limits: Seasonal influenza vaccination, on each occasion, was suggested by the authors to recruit few new T cells.

The CDR3 loop spans 14 amino acids. The V gene's germline CDR1 is SGHDT and CDR2 YYEEEE. The V end was cut by 2 bases, the J end by 3 bases, with 6 bases between. MiXCR was run by TCRdb on the RT-PCR reads, yielding one entry per CDR3 protein. The table records roughly 570,000 distinct CDR3 sequences, 12% to 15% of them present only once. This clonotype was counted many times. Its antigen is still unknown. The chain employs TRBV5-6 and TRBJ1-6; D remains ambiguous. The TCR sequence derives from a man aged 50-60 years who received an inactivated influenza vaccine. The source was PBMCs from blood, collected 11 to 12 days after vaccination. CDR3 sequence: CASSLGIYNSPLHF. CDR3 DNA: TGTGCCAGCAGCTTAGGGATCTATAATTCACCCCTCCACTTT. Full variable domain (rest looked up from reference TRBV5-6 and TRBJ1-6): DAGVTQSPTHLIKTRGQQVTLRCSPKSGHDTVSWYQQALGQGPQFIFQYYEEEERQRGNFPDRFSGHQFPNYSSELNVNALLLGDSALYLCASSLGIYNSPLHFGNGTRLTVT.